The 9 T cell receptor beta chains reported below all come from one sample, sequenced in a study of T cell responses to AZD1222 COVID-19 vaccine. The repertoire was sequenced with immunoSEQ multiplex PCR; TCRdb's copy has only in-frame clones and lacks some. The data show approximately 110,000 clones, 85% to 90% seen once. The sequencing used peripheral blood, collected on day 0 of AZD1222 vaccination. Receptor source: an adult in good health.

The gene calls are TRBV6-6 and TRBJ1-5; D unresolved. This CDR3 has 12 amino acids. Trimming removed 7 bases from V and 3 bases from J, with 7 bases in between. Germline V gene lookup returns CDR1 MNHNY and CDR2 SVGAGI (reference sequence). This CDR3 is CASTSVNQPQHF. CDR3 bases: TGTGCCAGCACCAGCGTCAATCAGCCCCAGCATTTT.

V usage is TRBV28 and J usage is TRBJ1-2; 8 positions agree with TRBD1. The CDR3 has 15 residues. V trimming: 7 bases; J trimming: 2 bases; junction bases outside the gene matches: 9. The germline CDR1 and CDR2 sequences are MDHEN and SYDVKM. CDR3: CASTFLDRGNYGYTF. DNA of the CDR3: TGTGCCAGCACTTTCCTCGACAGGGGCAACTATGGCTACACCTTC.

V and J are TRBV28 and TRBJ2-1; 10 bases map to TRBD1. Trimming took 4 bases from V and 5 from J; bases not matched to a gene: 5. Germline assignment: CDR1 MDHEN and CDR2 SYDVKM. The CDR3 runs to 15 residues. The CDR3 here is CASSSPGQGDNEQFF. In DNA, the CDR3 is TGTGCCAGCAGTTCGCCCGGACAGGGGGACAATGAGCAGTTCTTC.

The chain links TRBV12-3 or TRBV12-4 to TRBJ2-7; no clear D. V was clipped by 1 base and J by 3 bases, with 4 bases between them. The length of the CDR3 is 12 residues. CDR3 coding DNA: TGTGCCAGCAGTTTAGACATCTACGAGCAGTACTTC. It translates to CASSLDIYEQYF.

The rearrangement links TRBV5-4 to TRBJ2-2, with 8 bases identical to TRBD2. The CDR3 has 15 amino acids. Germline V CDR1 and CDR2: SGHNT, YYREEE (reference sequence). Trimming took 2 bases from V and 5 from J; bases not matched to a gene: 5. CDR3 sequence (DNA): TGTGCCAGCAGCTTTACGGGGGGGCTAACCGGGGAGCTGTTTTTT. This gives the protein CASSFTGGLTGELFF.

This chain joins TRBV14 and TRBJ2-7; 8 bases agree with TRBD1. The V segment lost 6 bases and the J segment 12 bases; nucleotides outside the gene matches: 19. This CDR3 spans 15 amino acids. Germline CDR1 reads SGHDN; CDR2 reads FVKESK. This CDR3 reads CASSRSGTGGSVGYF. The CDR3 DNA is TGTGCCAGCAGTCGATCCGGGACAGGAGGCTCCGTCGGGTACTTC.

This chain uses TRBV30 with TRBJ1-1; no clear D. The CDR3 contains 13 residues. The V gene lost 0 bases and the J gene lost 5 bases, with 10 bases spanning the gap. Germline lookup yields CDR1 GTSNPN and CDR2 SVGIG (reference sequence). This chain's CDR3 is CAWSVNRLTEAFF. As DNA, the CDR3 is TGTGCCTGGAGTGTAAACAGATTGACTGAAGCTTTCTTT.

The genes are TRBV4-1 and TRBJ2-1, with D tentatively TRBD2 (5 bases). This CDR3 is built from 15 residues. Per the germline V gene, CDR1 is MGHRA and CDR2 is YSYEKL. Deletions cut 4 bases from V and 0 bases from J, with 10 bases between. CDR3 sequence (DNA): TGCGCCAGCAGCCCGGAAGGGAGCTCCTACAATGAGCAGTTCTTC. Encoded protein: CASSPEGSSYNEQFF.

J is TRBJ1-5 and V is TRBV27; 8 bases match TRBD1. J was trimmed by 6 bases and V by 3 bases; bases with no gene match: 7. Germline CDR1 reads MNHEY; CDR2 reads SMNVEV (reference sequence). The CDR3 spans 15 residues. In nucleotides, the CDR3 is TGTGCCAGCAGTTTTGACGGGACAGGAAGTCAGCCCCAGCATTTT. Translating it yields CASSFDGTGSQPQHF.